Below are 9 T cell receptor beta chains sequenced from a single sample in a study of cytomegalovirus exposure and HLA in healthy donors. 13 Jbeta primers and 60 Vbeta primers were used for the PCR. Generated by immunoSEQ multiplex PCR, the TCRdb table keeps only in-frame clones and is missing some. The sample's table shows around 76,000 clones. The specimen sequenced was PBMCs. These receptors originate from a boy younger than 18 in good health and CMV-seronegative.

The chain joins TRBV5-1 to TRBJ2-2; 8 bases line up with TRBD2. Looked up from germline, CDR1 is SGHRS and CDR2 is YFSETQ. Trimming removed 0 bases from V and 5 bases from J; junction bases left unmatched: 3. There are 15 residues in the CDR3. In DNA form, the CDR3 reads TGCGCCAGCAGCTTGGTAACTAGCGGAACCGGGGAGCTGTTTTTT. Its protein product is CASSLVTSGTGELFF.

The chain links TRBV18 to TRBJ1-2; TRBD1 agrees at 9 bases. The CDR3 totals 14 residues. Germline V gene sequence: CDR1 KGHSH, CDR2 LQKENI. Losses at the gene ends were 5 bases for V and 2 bases for J; bases not matched to a gene: 3. CDR3 sequence: CASSLGTGNYGYTF. The CDR3 coding sequence is TGTGCCAGCTCATTAGGGACAGGGAACTATGGCTACACCTTC.

The chain couples TRBV14 to TRBJ1-2, with D unclear. CDR3 length: 15 residues. V was shortened by 0 bases and J by 6 bases, with 14 bases between the two germline ends. Germline loops: CDR1 SGHDN, CDR2 FVKESK. CDR3 in DNA: TGTGCCAGCAGCCAAGACGACATCAACGTTAATGGCTACACCTTC. Translated: CASSQDDINVNGYTF.

The chain recombines TRBV6-6 with TRBJ2-1; a possible D gene is TRBD1 (6 bases). CDR3 length: 16 residues. The V end was cut by 2 bases, the J end by 4 bases, with 15 bases between. Germline CDR1 reads MNHNY; CDR2 reads SVGAGI (reference sequence). The CDR3 nucleotides are TGTGCCAGCAGTTACCGGTCCGGACAGAAGTACAATGAGCAGTTCTTC. Translating it yields CASSYRSGQKYNEQFF.

J is TRBJ2-1 and V is TRBV6-1; tentatively, D is TRBD1 (6 bases). The CDR3 totals 16 residues. V dropped 3 bases and J dropped 7 bases, with 19 bases sitting between them. CDR1 and CDR2 from the germline V gene are MNHNS and SASEGT. CDR3 in amino acids: CASSDRDQKRGNEQFF. Here the CDR3 DNA reads TGTGCCAGCAGTGACCGGGACCAAAAAAGGGGGAATGAGCAGTTCTTC.

The chain uses TRBV5-4 and TRBJ2-7; D remains ambiguous. Deletions cut 4 bases from V and 1 base from J, with 15 bases between. CDR3 length: 15 residues. Germline lookup yields CDR1 SGHNT and CDR2 YYREEE (reference sequence). CDR3 loop: CASSHLPTKSYEQYF. CDR3 nucleotides: TGTGCCAGCAGCCACCTTCCCACAAAATCCTACGAGCAGTACTTC.

The rearrangement links TRBV7-3 to TRBJ1-2; no definite D call. This CDR3 has 16 amino acids. Germline assignment: CDR1 SGHTA and CDR2 FQGTGA. V gave up 3 bases and J gave up 2 bases, with 16 bases separating them. The CDR3 region has the DNA TGTGCCAGCAGCTTCGGAGGGCTAGGGCCCAACTATGGCTACACCTTC. Translation gives CASSFGGLGPNYGYTF.

The rearrangement joins TRBV10-3 to TRBJ1-5; D unclear. The V gene's germline CDR1 is ENHRY and CDR2 SYGVKD. Trimming left V 5 bases short and J 2 bases short, with 7 bases between. The CDR3 runs 13 residues. The CDR3 sequence is CAISREGNQPQHF. The CDR3 DNA reads as TGTGCCATCAGTCGGGAAGGCAATCAGCCCCAGCATTTT.

The chain combines TRBV6-1 with TRBJ1-5; D might be TRBD1 (5 bases). Germline assignment: CDR1 MNHNS and CDR2 SASEGT. V lost 3 bases, J lost 3 bases, and 9 bases lay in between. CDR3 length: 14 residues. In DNA form, the CDR3 reads TGTGCCAGCAGTGATGACAGATCCAATCAGCCCCAGCATTTT. Its protein product is CASSDDRSNQPQHF.